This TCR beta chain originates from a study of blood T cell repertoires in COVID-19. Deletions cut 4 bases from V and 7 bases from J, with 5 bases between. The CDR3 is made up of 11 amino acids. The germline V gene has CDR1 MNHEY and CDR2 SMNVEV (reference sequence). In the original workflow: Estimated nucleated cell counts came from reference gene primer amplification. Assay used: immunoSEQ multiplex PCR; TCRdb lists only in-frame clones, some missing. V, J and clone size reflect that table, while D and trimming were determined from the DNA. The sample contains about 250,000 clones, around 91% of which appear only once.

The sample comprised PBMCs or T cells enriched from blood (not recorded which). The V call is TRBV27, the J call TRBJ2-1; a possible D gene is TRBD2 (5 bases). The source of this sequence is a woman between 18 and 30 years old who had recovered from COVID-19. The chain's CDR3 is CASSSGNEQFF. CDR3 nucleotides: TGTGCCAGCAGTTCGGGGAATGAGCAGTTCTTC.